This TCR beta chain was documented in a study of blood T cell repertoires in COVID-19. Overall study: There were acute and convalescent COVID-19 samples, and they came from the United States, Italy and Spain.

Using immunoSEQ multiplex PCR, the repertoire was profiled, and TCRdb retains in-frame clones only, with some absent. There are about 190,000 clones in the sample; roughly 83% occur only once, and approximately 3% lies in the top ten. The CDR3 runs to 14 residues. Trimming took 3 bases from V and 2 from J, leaving 11 bases between them. Germline CDR1 and CDR2: SGHNT and YYREEE (reference sequence). The sequence was obtained from a woman in her thirties who had recovered from COVID-19. Sequencing was carried out using PBMCs or T cells enriched from blood (not recorded which). The chain uses TRBV5-4 and TRBJ1-1; D possibly corresponds to TRBD1 (6 bases). The CDR3 sequence: CASSYSDSNTEAFF. DNA of the CDR3: TGTGCCAGCAGCTATTCGGACAGCAACACTGAAGCTTTCTTT.